Given below is one T cell receptor beta chain in context. This sample was included in a study of shared clonotypes between healthy human individuals. V was shortened by 4 bases and J by 7 bases, with 11 bases between the two germline ends. The V gene's germline CDR1 is SGHVS and CDR2 FNYEAQ. This CDR3 spans 13 amino acids. Produced via immunoSEQ multiplex PCR; TCRdb's table is partial and in-frame only. The repertoire consists of some 500,000 clones, with 90% to 96% occurring once and the leading ten covering about 0.057%. The chain recombines TRBV7-6 with TRBJ2-1; D uncertain. This clonotype originated in a woman in her thirties in good health. Sequenced material: naive CD4+ T cells sorted from blood. This sample's subset: CD45RA+ positively selected. CDR3: CASSSLRGNEQFF. CDR3 coding DNA: TGTGCCAGCAGCTCGCTTCGCGGAAATGAGCAGTTCTTC.